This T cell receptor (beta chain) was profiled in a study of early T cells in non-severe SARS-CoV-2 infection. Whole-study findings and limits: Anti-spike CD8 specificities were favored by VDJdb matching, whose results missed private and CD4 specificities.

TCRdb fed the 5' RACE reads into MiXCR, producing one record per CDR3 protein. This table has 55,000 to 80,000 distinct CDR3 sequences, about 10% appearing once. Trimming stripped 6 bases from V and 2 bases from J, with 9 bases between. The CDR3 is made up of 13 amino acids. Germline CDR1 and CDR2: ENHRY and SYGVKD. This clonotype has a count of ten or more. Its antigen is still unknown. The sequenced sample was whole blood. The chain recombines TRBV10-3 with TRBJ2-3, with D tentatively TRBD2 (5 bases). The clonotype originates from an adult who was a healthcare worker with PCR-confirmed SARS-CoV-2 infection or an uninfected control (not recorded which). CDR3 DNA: TGTGCCATCAGCCGGGGTGTCACAGATACGCAGTATTTT. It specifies CAISRGVTDTQYF.